These 23 T cell receptor beta chains were sequenced from one sample in a study of cytomegalovirus exposure and HLA in healthy donors (dated by TCRdb to 2016 to 2017). The receptor library was made with the immunoSEQ multiplex PCR assay. A mixture of 60 forward primers for TCR Vbeta segments and 13 reverse primers for TCR Jbeta segments was used in the multiplex PCR. TCRdb took over this immuneACCESS table, retaining in-frame rearrangements with V and J assigned. Such tables are incomplete; in checked studies, under half of the missing clones stem from an unresolved V gene, and the remainder is unexplained. Counted in this sample were fewer than 300,000 clones; 75% to 90% of them appeared once. 3.5% to 4% of the sample is held by the ten biggest clonotypes. Sequenced material: PBMCs. The receptor source for this set is a man aged 35 to 55 in good health and CMV-seropositive.

The chain is built from TRBV18 and TRBJ2-5; D gene ambiguous. The CDR3 loop spans 12 amino acids. Trimming cost V 8 bases and J 3 bases, with 10 bases left between them. CDR1 is KGHSH, CDR2 LQKENI, per germline. The CDR3 sequence: CASTEWEETQYF. The DNA of the CDR3 is TGTGCCAGCACGGAGTGGGAAGAGACCCAGTACTTC.

V is TRBV15 and J is TRBJ2-7, with D maybe TRBD2 (7 bases). V was clipped by 0 bases and J by 5 bases, with 14 bases between them. Germline loops: CDR1 LNHNV, CDR2 YYDKDF (reference sequence). This CDR3 spans 15 amino acids. In DNA form, the CDR3 reads TGTGCCACCAGCAGAGAAGCCAGGGGAGGGCACGAGCAGTACTTC. Its translation: CATSREARGGHEQYF.

V and J are TRBV18 and TRBJ1-3; 8 bases fit TRBD1. After removal of 2 bases from V and 5 bases from J, the junction contained 8 bases not matched to a gene. The CDR3 length is 16 residues. Germline V gene data show CDR1 as KGHSH and CDR2 as LQKENI. CDR3 DNA: TGTGCCAGCTCACCAGTAGGGACAGGTGGAAGAAACACCATATATTTT. This translates into CASSPVGTGGRNTIYF.

V gene TRBV7-2 combines with J gene TRBJ2-7, with 9 bases lining up with TRBD2. Germline V gives CDR1 SGHTA, CDR2 FQGNSA. This CDR3 spans 15 amino acids. V was clipped by 4 bases and J by 6 bases; unmatched bases: 10. The CDR3 spells CASSSFGGRAGEQYF. CDR3 bases: TGTGCCAGCAGCTCGTTCGGCGGGAGGGCGGGCGAGCAGTACTTC.

To note about this clone: Its ends do not fully match the called genes, so a read error is possible. The rearrangement joins TRBV7-9 to TRBJ1-1, with D hard to call. CDR1 is SEHNR and CDR2 is FQNEAQ in the germline V gene (reference sequence). This CDR3 has 12 residues. The CDR3 sequence is CSSSLIPFQAFF. Here the CDR3 DNA reads TGTTCCAGCAGCTTAATCCCATTTCAAGCTTTCTTT.

This chain joins TRBV28 and TRBJ2-7, with D perhaps matching TRBD1 (6 bases). Trimming stripped 1 base from V and 0 bases from J, with 10 bases between. CDR3 length equals 15 residues. Germline lookup yields CDR1 MDHEN and CDR2 SYDVKM. Written as DNA, the CDR3 is TGTGCCAGCAGTTTATTCCGACAGGCCTCCTACGAGCAGTACTTC. It translates to CASSLFRQASYEQYF.

This rearrangement joins TRBV7-2 to TRBJ1-5; tentative D call: TRBD1 (6 bases). Per germline, CDR1 SGHTA and CDR2 FQGNSA. Trimming took 5 bases from V and 3 from J, leaving 11 bases between them. The CDR3 covers 14 residues. The CDR3 loop reads CASSLDSYNQPQHF. The CDR3 DNA sequence: TGTGCCAGCAGCCTGGACAGTTACAATCAGCCCCAGCATTTT.

CDR3 sequence reads: CASSARDYNEQFF. The DNA of the CDR3 is TGTGCCAGTAGTGCACGGGACTACAATGAGCAGTTCTTC. This chain connects TRBV19 to TRBJ2-1; D might be TRBD2 (5 bases). Germline-derived CDR1 and CDR2 are LNHDA and SQIVND (reference sequence). Deletions cut 5 bases from V and 3 bases from J, with 8 bases between. The CDR3 has 13 amino acids.

The rearrangement uses TRBV4-1 and TRBJ1-5; D ambiguous. V lost 4 bases to trimming and J lost 0 bases, with 10 bases between them. Germline values: CDR1 MGHRA, CDR2 YSYEKL. The CDR3 runs 15 residues. In nucleotides, the CDR3 is TGCGCCAGCAGCCCCATCGGTGATAGCAATCAGCCCCAGCATTTT. Its translation is CASSPIGDSNQPQHF.

The rearrangement joins TRBV6-5 to TRBJ1-4; 7 positions match TRBD1. Losses at the gene ends were 11 bases for V and 6 bases for J; bases not matched to a gene: 12. The germline V gene has CDR1 MNHEY and CDR2 SVGAGI. The CDR3 is 14 amino acids. The CDR3 DNA reads as TGTGCCCCTGGGAACAGGGGACCGGATGAAAAACTGTTTTTT. Translated: CAPGNRGPDEKLFF.

This clone has just one count. In DNA, the CDR3 is TGCAGCGTTGTTGCCAGGGGTGAAACCAAAAACATTCAGTACTTC. This translates into CSVVARGETKNIQYF. V and J are TRBV29-1 and TRBJ2-4; D is possibly TRBD1 (6 bases). The length of the CDR3 is 15 residues. Trimming stripped 4 bases from V and 2 bases from J, with 15 bases between. Germline V gene data show CDR1 as SQVTM and CDR2 as ANQGSEA.

The chain is built from TRBV18 and TRBJ2-1, with 8 bases matching TRBD1. The germline V gene encodes CDR1 KGHSH and CDR2 LQKENI. The CDR3 has 14 amino acids. The V and J ends lost 5 bases and 6 bases, in that order; junction bases with no gene match: 6. The CDR3, as DNA: TGTGCCAGCTCAGCGGGACAGGTGGCCAATGAGCAGTTCTTC. This sequence encodes CASSAGQVANEQFF.

The chain carries TRBV28 and TRBJ2-7, with 9 positions matching TRBD2. CDR1 and CDR2 from the germline V gene are MDHEN and SYDVKM. The CDR3 is 16 residues long. Unmatched junction bases numbered 10, after V lost 2 bases and J lost 5 bases. CDR3 residues: CASSLIMGGRANEQYF. In DNA form, the CDR3 reads TGTGCCAGCAGTTTAATCATGGGCGGGAGGGCTAACGAGCAGTACTTC.

This clone is a singleton in its sample. The rearrangement links TRBV19 to TRBJ1-2, with 9 bases identical to TRBD1. The CDR3 extends over 13 amino acids. CDR1 and CDR2 from the germline V gene are LNHDA and SQIVND (reference sequence). The V and J ends lost 5 bases and 7 bases, in that order; junction bases with no gene match: 5. The CDR3 loop is CASSSGQGSGYTF. DNA for the CDR3: TGTGCCAGTAGTTCCGGACAGGGGTCTGGCTACACCTTC.

The genes are TRBV15 and TRBJ2-1, with D perhaps matching TRBD2 (5 bases). The CDR3 consists of 16 residues. V was cut by 3 bases and J by 4 bases, with 16 bases left in between. Germline assignment: CDR1 LNHNV and CDR2 YYDKDF (reference sequence). The CDR3 here is CATSSPEGLRYNEQFF. DNA for the CDR3: TGTGCCACCAGCAGCCCCGAGGGCCTCAGGTACAATGAGCAGTTCTTC.

The chain joins TRBV5-6 to TRBJ1-1; 8 bases agree with TRBD1. The germline V gene has CDR1 SGHDT and CDR2 YYEEEE. The V segment lost 4 bases and the J segment 4 bases; nucleotides outside the gene matches: 6. CDR3 length: 14 amino acids. The CDR3 is CASSPTGAGTEAFF. CDR3 DNA: TGTGCCAGCAGCCCGACAGGGGCGGGCACTGAAGCTTTCTTT. The entire variable domain, with the rest obtained from reference TRBV5-6 and TRBJ1-1, is as follows: DAGVTQSPTHLIKTRGQQVTLRCSPKSGHDTVSWYQQALGQGPQFIFQYYEEEERQRGNFPDRFSGHQFPNYSSELNVNALLLGDSALYLCASSPTGAGTEAFFGQGTRLTVV.

This clone has just one count. The chain is built from TRBV9 and TRBJ2-5, with 10 bases that match TRBD1. The junction had 10 bases not matched to a gene; V was cut back by 4 bases and J by 1 base. CDR1 SGDLS and CDR2 YYNGEE come from the germline V gene. This CDR3 comprises 17 residues. The CDR3 protein is CASSPRVGDRGQETQYF. In nucleotides, the CDR3 is TGTGCCAGCAGCCCCCGCGTAGGGGACAGGGGCCAAGAGACCCAGTACTTC.

The chain uses TRBV5-1 and TRBJ2-1, with 11 bases that match TRBD2. The CDR3 spans 17 residues. The germline V gene has CDR1 SGHRS and CDR2 YFSETQ. The V gene end was trimmed by 4 bases and the J gene end by 4 bases; junction bases not matched to a gene: 10. The CDR3 loop is CASSGGTSGEAYNEQFF. The DNA of the CDR3 is TGCGCCAGCAGCGGGGGGACTAGCGGAGAGGCGTACAATGAGCAGTTCTTC.

This chain uses TRBV11-1 with TRBJ1-2, with D tentatively TRBD1 (6 bases). V was trimmed by 5 bases and J by 5 bases, leaving 15 bases between them. The CDR3 contains 14 residues. Germline values: CDR1 SGHAT, CDR2 FQDESV (reference sequence). Here the CDR3 reads CASSATGILYGYTF. In DNA form, the CDR3 reads TGTGCCAGCAGCGCAACAGGGATTTTGTATGGCTACACCTTC.

The chain recombines TRBV21-1 with TRBJ1-4; TRBD1 was called by the table and not checked on the DNA. TRBV21-1 is a pseudogene. The CDR3 extends over 18 amino acids. Here the CDR3 reads CASSKTPPTTGANEKLFF. CDR3 DNA: TGTGCCAGCAGCAAAACCCCACCGACGACAGGGGCTAATGAAAAACTGTTTTTT.

The genes are TRBV6-5 and TRBJ2-4, with unresolved D. Germline V gene sequence: CDR1 MNHEY, CDR2 SVGAGI. Trimming pared 5 bases from V and 2 bases from J, leaving 10 bases between. The CDR3 length is 14 residues. CDR3 bases: TGTGCCAGCAGTCCGCCCGAGACCAAAAACATTCAGTACTTC. Protein sequence: CASSPPETKNIQYF.

V and J are TRBV7-9 and TRBJ1-5; D perhaps matches TRBD1 (6 bases). Germline loops: CDR1 SEHNR, CDR2 FQNEAQ (reference sequence). The CDR3 consists of 18 residues. V lost 5 bases and J 2 bases, leaving 22 bases between the germline ends. For the CDR3, the DNA is TGTGCCAGCAGCCTAGGGGTCAACGGGGGGCAAGGCAATCAGCCCCAGCATTTT. Translating it yields CASSLGVNGGQGNQPQHF.

V usage is TRBV6-1 and J usage is TRBJ2-1, with D possibly being TRBD1 (5 bases). V lost 2 bases and J 3 bases, leaving 8 bases between the germline ends. The germline CDR1 and CDR2 sequences are MNHNS and SASEGT. The CDR3 has 14 residues. The CDR3 DNA is TGTGCCAGCAGTGAACAGGGTGGCTACAATGAGCAGTTCTTC. Its protein product is CASSEQGGYNEQFF.